This TCR beta chain was captured in a study of cytomegalovirus exposure and HLA in healthy donors. Overall study context: A previous analysis identified around 120 million unique TCR beta sequences derived from approximately 190 million T cells. Findings and limits, study-wide: Cytomegalovirus association was listed for 150 or so TCR beta chains. On later analysis, the bulk of CMV-associated TCR beta chains appeared to be HLA-restricted. Sequencing had likely introduced a cluster of highly shared sequence variants as an artifact.

PCR primers comprised 60 Vbeta and 13 Jbeta primers. Repertoires were generated with immunoSEQ multiplex PCR, while TCRdb's copy carries only in-frame clones and drops some. The sample has about 130,000 clones, less than 90% seen once. V shed 7 bases and J shed 2 bases, with 9 bases lying between them. Germline values: CDR1 MNHNS, CDR2 SASEGT. This CDR3 has 13 amino acids. On this clone itself: The antigen is undetermined.

Sequencing was done on a sample of PBMCs. This clonotype was obtained from a middle-aged man in good health and CMV-seronegative. The chain combines TRBV6-1 with TRBJ2-1; possible D gene TRBD1, 6 bases. The CDR3 nucleotides are TGTGCCAGCAAACAGGGAACCTACAATGAGCAGTTCTTC. Translated, it gives CASKQGTYNEQFF.